Here is one T cell receptor (beta chain) with its context. The antigen remains unidentified. The record originates from a study of T-cell memory formation after mild COVID-19. Study-wide points: Memory sampled before infection contained some responding clones, suggesting cross-reactive memory joined.

TCRdb passed the 5' RACE reads through MiXCR, listing each CDR3 protein once. In the table there are about 190,000 distinct CDR3 sequences, about 22% of which are singletons. Germline V gene data show CDR1 as SEHNR and CDR2 as FQNEAQ (reference sequence). The CDR3 spans 15 residues. The junction had 4 bases not matched to a gene; V was cut back by 1 base and J by 4 bases. The sequenced sample was PBMCs or a T cell subset sorted from them (not recorded which). This clonotype originated in an adult woman who had mild COVID-19 (a few samples of this study predate the infection). Cell type and time point are not known. The chain joins TRBV7-9 to TRBJ1-2; TRBD1 matches at 9 bases. CDR3 nucleotide sequence: TGTGCCAGCAGCTTAGATTCGGGACAGGGCTATGGCTACACCTTC. Translation: CASSLDSGQGYGYTF.